The next 14 T cell receptor beta chains were all read from a single sample in a study of blood T cell repertoires in COVID-19 (dated by TCRdb to about 2020). The method was the immunoSEQ multiplex PCR assay. TCRdb obtained this table from immuneACCESS and retained in-frame rearrangements with V and J assigned. These tables miss some clones; where compared with another copy, unresolved V genes account for less than half of the shortfall, and the remainder is unexplained. Recorded for this sample are roughly 150,000 clones; more than 70% of them occurred a single time. The ten top clones hold 15% to 20% of the sample. Sequencing was carried out using peripheral blood. The receptors here all came from an older woman who had recovered from COVID-19.

V is TRBV30 and J is TRBJ1-4; D not certain. The CDR3 is made up of 15 amino acids. The germline gives CDR1 GTSNPN, CDR2 SVGIG (reference sequence). The V gene lost 2 bases and the J gene lost 7 bases, with 17 bases spanning the gap. The CDR3 sequence: CAWSPLGDPGEKLFF. The CDR3 DNA reads TGTGCCTGGAGTCCCCTCGGGGATCCTGGTGAAAAACTGTTTTTT.

The chain couples TRBV5-1 to TRBJ2-7; 13 nucleotides align to TRBD2. Germline V CDR1 and CDR2: SGHRS, YFSETQ. This CDR3 has 15 amino acids. The V segment lost 5 bases and the J segment 4 bases; nucleotides outside the gene matches: 6. CDR3 region: CASRTGTSGTYEQYF. DNA for the CDR3: TGCGCCAGCAGAACAGGGACTAGCGGGACGTACGAGCAGTACTTC. The variable domain in full, with the rest retrieved from reference TRBV5-1 and TRBJ2-7, is KAGVTQTPRYLIKTRGQQVTLSCSPISGHRSVSWYQQTPGQGLQFLFEYFSETQRNKGNFPGRFSGRQFSNSRSEMNVSTLELGDSALYLCASRTGTSGTYEQYFGPGTRLTVT.

The chain couples TRBV7-9 to TRBJ2-5, with 10 positions matching TRBD1. V was pared by 6 bases and J by 5 bases, with 6 bases of the junction left unmatched. The germline V gene encodes CDR1 SEHNR and CDR2 FQNEAQ (reference sequence). CDR3 length: 14 amino acids. The CDR3 spells CASRRQGAIETQYF. CDR3 in DNA: TGTGCCAGCAGACGACAGGGGGCTATCGAGACCCAGTACTTC.

This clone was observed a single time. The rearrangement links TRBV7-9 to TRBJ2-1, with D perhaps TRBD1 (5 bases). There are 14 residues in the CDR3. Between the trimmed V and J ends, which lost 3 bases and 15 bases, there was a span of 21 bases. Germline-derived CDR1 and CDR2 are SEHNR and FQNEAQ (reference sequence). The CDR3 DNA reads TGTGCCAGCAGCTTGAATCAGGGTGTTGAGCTGGTGTTCTTC. Amino acids: CASSLNQGVELVFF. Looking up the rest from reference TRBV7-9 and TRBJ2-1 gives the full variable domain: DTGVSQNPRHKITKRGQNVTFRCDPISEHNRLYWYRQTLGQGPEFLTYFQNEAQLEKSRLLSDRFSAERPKGSFSTLEIQRTEQGDSAMYLCASSLNQGVELVFFGPGTRLTVL.

This clone was observed once. This chain joins TRBV3-1 (or the pseudogene TRBV3-2) and TRBJ2-7; TRBD2 is a possible D gene (6 bases). The CDR3 extends over 11 amino acids. Germline V gene data show CDR1 as LGHDT and CDR2 as YNNKEL (reference sequence). Trimming took off 3 bases at V and 9 bases at J, with 9 bases between the two ends. CDR3 in DNA: TGTGCCAGCAGCCAGGGGGGTACGCAGTACTTC. Translated, it gives CASSQGGTQYF.

This sequence joins TRBV5-4 and TRBJ1-2; D may be TRBD1 (5 bases). The CDR3 extends over 15 amino acids. The V and J ends lost 1 base and 0 bases respectively, with 10 bases between them. In germline, CDR1 is SGHNT, CDR2 YYREEE (reference sequence). The CDR3 region has the DNA TGTGCCAGCAGCTTGACCAGGGCCTCTAACTATGGCTACACCTTC. This translates into CASSLTRASNYGYTF.

This sequence joins TRBV28 and TRBJ2-2; D perhaps matches TRBD2 (6 bases). CDR3 length equals 17 residues. The ends were cut back, 5 bases at V and 5 bases at J, with 21 bases in the middle. Germline V lookup: CDR1 MDHEN, CDR2 SYDVKM. CDR3: CASSPRVGKEGTGELFF. The CDR3 DNA sequence: TGTGCCAGCAGTCCCCGAGTGGGAAAGGAGGGAACCGGGGAGCTGTTTTTT.

The V call is TRBV7-3, the J call TRBJ1-1; D is uncertain. Germline V CDR1 and CDR2: SGHTA, FQGTGA. Trimming stripped 4 bases from V and 3 bases from J, with 15 bases between. The CDR3 spans 15 residues. CDR3 region: CASSSQPTQYTEAFF. The CDR3 DNA follows: TGTGCCAGCAGCTCCCAACCCACCCAGTACACTGAAGCTTTCTTT.

This sequence joins TRBV28 and TRBJ2-7; 8 bases match TRBD1. CDR3 length: 13 residues. Unmatched junction bases numbered 7, after V lost 8 bases and J lost 4 bases. Germline CDR1 reads MDHEN; CDR2 reads SYDVKM. The chain's CDR3 is CASLRDRRYEQYF. CDR3 coding DNA: TGTGCCAGCCTCCGGGACAGGCGGTACGAGCAGTACTTC.

The chain joins TRBV11-2 to TRBJ1-6, with 8 bases matching TRBD1. Germline lookup yields CDR1 SGHAT and CDR2 FQNNGV. The V segment lost 5 bases and the J segment 5 bases; nucleotides outside the gene matches: 5. The CDR3 length is 15 residues. CDR3 coding DNA: TGTGCCAGCAGCCGGAACAGGGGGAATAATTCACCCCTCCACTTT. Its translation is CASSRNRGNNSPLHF. Using reference TRBV11-2 and TRBJ1-6 for the parts outside the CDR3, the full variable domain is EAGVAQSPRYKIIEKRQSVAFWCNPISGHATLYWYQQILGQGPKLLIQFQNNGVVDDSQLPKDRFSAERLKGVDSTLKIQPAKLEDSAVYLCASSRNRGNNSPLHFGNGTRLTVT.

This sequence joins TRBV18 and TRBJ1-2, with TRBD1 matching 8 bases. CDR3 length: 16 amino acids. Germline loops: CDR1 KGHSH, CDR2 LQKENI. The V gene end was trimmed by 0 bases and the J gene end by 4 bases; junction bases not matched to a gene: 7. The CDR3 DNA follows: TGTGCCAGCTCACCACCGGCAGGGGGCTTTGGCTATGGCTACACCTTC. Translated, it gives CASSPPAGGFGYGYTF. Combining the CDR3 with reference TRBV18 and TRBJ1-2 gives the whole variable domain NAGVMQNPRHLVRRRGQEARLRCSPMKGHSHVYWYRQLPEEGLKFMVYLQKENIIDESGMPKERFSAEFPKEGPSILRIQQVVRGDSAAYFCASSPPAGGFGYGYTFGSGTRLTVV.

This rearrangement joins TRBV25-1 to TRBJ1-1, with D possibly TRBD1 on 6 matching bases. CDR3 size: 14 residues. V lost 6 bases and J 7 bases, leaving 18 bases between the germline ends. Germline assignment: CDR1 MGHDK and CDR2 SYGVNS. For the CDR3, the DNA is TGTGCCAGCAGGCCCACAAGGGGGACACTTGAAGCTTTCTTT. Its translation is CASRPTRGTLEAFF.

This clone was counted a single time. The chain couples TRBV20-1 to TRBJ1-2; 11 nucleotides match TRBD1. The ends lost 3 bases at V and 4 bases at J; junction bases unmatched: 4. CDR1 DFQATT and CDR2 SNEGSKA come from the germline V gene (reference sequence). The CDR3 is 14 amino acids. The CDR3: CSASEGQGGYGYTF. The CDR3 coding sequence is TGCAGTGCTAGTGAGGGACAGGGGGGCTATGGCTACACCTTC.

The chain has TRBV4-3 and TRBJ2-2, with 8 nucleotides matching TRBD1. The germline gives CDR1 LGHNA, CDR2 YSLEER. The CDR3 covers 17 residues. Trimming removed 1 base from V and 4 bases from J; junction bases left unmatched: 8. CDR3 DNA: TGCGCCAGCAGCCAAGGGCCCAGGGGGCGGGGCACCGGGGAGCTGTTTTTT. As protein: CASSQGPRGRGTGELFF.